This T cell receptor beta chain came from a study of T cell responses to AZD1222 COVID-19 vaccine. Regarding the study as a whole: Spike-specific TCR breadth and depth went up after people got two AZD1222 doses. Clonal diversity may have been underestimated in mostly white British donors.

As for this clone: Its antigen is unidentified.

This CDR3 is built from 16 residues. Trimming pared 1 base from V and 4 bases from J, leaving 16 bases between. Per the germline V gene, CDR1 is LGHDT and CDR2 is YNNKEL (reference sequence). The data were produced by immunoSEQ multiplex PCR, yet TCRdb's version contains in-frame clones alone and is incomplete. The sample records 110,000 or so clones, 88% being singletons. Sequences were derived from peripheral blood, sampled 28 days after the second AZD1222 dose. This TCR came from an adult who received the AZD1222 COVID-19 vaccine. The V gene is TRBV3-1 (or the pseudogene TRBV3-2), the J gene TRBJ1-1; the D gene is possibly TRBD1 (5 bases). The CDR3 nucleotides read TGTGCCAGCAGCCAAGGCTTTTTAACAAGGGGCACTGAAGCTTTCTTT. As protein: CASSQGFLTRGTEAFF.